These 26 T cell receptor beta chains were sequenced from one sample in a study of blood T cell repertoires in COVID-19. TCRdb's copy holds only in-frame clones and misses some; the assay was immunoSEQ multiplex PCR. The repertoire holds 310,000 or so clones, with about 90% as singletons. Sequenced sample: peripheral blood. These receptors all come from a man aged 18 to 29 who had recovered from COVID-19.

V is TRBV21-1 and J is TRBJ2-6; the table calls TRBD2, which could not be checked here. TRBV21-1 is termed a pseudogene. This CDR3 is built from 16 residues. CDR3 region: CASSPLRGCGANVLTF. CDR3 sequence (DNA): TGTGCCAGCAGCCCCCTGAGAGGGTGTGGGGCCAACGTCCTGACTTTC.

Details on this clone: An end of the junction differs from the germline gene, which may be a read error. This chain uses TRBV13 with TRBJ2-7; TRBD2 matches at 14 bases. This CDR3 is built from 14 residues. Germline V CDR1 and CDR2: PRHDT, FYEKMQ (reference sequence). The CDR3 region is CASSPYGTSGSMSF. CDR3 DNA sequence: TGTGCCAGCAGCCCATACGGGACTAGCGGGAGTATGTCCTTC.

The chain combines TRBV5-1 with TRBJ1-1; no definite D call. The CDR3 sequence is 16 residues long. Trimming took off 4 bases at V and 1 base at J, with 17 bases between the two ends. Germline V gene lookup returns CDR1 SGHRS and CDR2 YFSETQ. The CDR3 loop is CASSLRPENGNTEAFF. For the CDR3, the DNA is TGCGCCAGCAGCCTGCGTCCCGAGAACGGGAACACTGAAGCTTTCTTT.

The CDR3 is CASSPGTGMTFF. The CDR3 bases are TGTGCCAGCAGCCCGGGGACAGGGATGACTTTCTTT. V and J are TRBV7-3 and TRBJ1-1; 9 nucleotides agree with TRBD1. The J segment lost 12 bases and the V segment lost 5 bases, leaving 7 bases of the junction unmatched. Germline V gives CDR1 SGHTA, CDR2 FQGTGA. This CDR3 is built from 12 residues.

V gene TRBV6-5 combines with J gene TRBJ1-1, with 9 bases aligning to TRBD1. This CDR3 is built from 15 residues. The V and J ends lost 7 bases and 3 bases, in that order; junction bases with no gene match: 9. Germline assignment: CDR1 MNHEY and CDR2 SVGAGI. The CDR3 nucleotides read TGTGCCAGCACCCTTGCGACAGGGGGGGACACTGAAGCTTTCTTT. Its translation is CASTLATGGDTEAFF.

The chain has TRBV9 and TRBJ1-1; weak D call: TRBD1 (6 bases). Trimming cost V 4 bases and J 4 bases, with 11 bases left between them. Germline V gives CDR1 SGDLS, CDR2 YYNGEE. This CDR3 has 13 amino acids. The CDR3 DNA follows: TGTGCCAGCAGCCTAGGGGGAGGCACTGAAGCTTTCTTT. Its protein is CASSLGGGTEAFF.

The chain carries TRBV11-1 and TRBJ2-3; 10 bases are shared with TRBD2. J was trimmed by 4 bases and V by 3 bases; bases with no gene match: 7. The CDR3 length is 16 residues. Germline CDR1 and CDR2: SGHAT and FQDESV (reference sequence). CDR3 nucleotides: TGTGCCAGCAGCTTGGTCGTGCTAGCGGGGGCAGATACGCAGTATTTT. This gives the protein CASSLVVLAGADTQYF.

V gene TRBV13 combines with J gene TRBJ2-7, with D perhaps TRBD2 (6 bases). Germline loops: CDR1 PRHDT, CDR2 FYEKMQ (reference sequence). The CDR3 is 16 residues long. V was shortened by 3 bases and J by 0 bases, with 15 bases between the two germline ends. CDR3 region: CASSLGGRLSSYEQYF. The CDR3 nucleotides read TGTGCCAGCAGCTTGGGGGGACGGTTGAGCTCCTACGAGCAGTACTTC.

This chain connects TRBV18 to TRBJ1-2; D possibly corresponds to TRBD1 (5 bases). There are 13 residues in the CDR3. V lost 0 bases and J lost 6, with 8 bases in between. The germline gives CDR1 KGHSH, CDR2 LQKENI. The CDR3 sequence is CASSPPPQDGYTF. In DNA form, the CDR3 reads TGTGCCAGCTCACCACCACCACAGGATGGCTACACCTTC.

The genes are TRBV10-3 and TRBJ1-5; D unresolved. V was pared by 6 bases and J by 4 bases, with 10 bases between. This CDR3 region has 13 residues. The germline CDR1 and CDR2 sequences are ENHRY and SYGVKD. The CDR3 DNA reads TGTGCCATCAGACCGGGAGAAAATCAGCCCCAGCATTTT. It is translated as CAIRPGENQPQHF.

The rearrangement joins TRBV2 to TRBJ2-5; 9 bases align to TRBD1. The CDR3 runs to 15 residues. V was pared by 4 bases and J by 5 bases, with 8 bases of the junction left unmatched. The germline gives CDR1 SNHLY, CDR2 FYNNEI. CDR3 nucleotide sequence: TGTGCCAGCAGTGGAGGACAGGGGACGTTGGAGACCCAGTACTTC. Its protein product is CASSGGQGTLETQYF.

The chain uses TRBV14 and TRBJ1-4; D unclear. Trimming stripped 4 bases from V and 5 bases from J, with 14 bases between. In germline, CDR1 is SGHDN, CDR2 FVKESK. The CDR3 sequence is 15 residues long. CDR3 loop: CASSLRSLGNEKLFF. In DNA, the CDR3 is TGTGCCAGCAGCCTTCGGTCCTTGGGCAATGAAAAACTGTTTTTT. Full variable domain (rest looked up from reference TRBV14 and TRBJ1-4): EAGVTQFPSHSVIEKGQTVTLRCDPISGHDNLYWYRRVMGKEIKFLLHFVKESKQDESGMPNNRFLAERTGGTYSTLKVQPAELEDSGVYFCASSLRSLGNEKLFFGSGTQLSVL.

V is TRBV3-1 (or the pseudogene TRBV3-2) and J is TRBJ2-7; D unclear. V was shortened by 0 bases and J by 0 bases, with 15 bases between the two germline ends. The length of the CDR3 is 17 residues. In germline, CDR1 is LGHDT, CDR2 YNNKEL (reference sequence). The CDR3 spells CASSQDVSPGYSYEQYF. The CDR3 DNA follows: TGTGCCAGCAGCCAAGATGTATCGCCAGGATACTCCTACGAGCAGTACTTC.

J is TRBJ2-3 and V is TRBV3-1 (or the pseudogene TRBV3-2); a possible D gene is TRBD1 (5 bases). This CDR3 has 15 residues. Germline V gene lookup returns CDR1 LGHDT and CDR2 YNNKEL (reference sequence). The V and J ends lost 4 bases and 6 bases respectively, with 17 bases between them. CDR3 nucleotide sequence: TGTGCCAGCAGCCTAGGGGCACAACATTCGGATACGCAGTATTTT. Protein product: CASSLGAQHSDTQYF.

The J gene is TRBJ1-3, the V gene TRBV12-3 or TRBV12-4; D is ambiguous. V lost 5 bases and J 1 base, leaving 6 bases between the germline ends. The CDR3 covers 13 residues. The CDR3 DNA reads TGTGCCAGCAGTACAGTTTCTGGAAACACCATATATTTT. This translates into CASSTVSGNTIYF.

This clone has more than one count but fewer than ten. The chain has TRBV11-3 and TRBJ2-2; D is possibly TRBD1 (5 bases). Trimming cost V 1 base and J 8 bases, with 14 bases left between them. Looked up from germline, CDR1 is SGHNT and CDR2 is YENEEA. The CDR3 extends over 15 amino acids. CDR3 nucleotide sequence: TGTGCCAGCAGCTTAGCCTTAGGACAAGCAGGGGAGCTGTTTTTT. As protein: CASSLALGQAGELFF.

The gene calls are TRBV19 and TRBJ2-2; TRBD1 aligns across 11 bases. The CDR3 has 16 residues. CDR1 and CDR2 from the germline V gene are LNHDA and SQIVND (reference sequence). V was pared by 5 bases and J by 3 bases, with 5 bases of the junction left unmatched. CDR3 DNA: TGTGCCAGTAGTCTCAGGACAGGGGGCTACACCGGGGAGCTGTTTTTT. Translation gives CASSLRTGGYTGELFF.

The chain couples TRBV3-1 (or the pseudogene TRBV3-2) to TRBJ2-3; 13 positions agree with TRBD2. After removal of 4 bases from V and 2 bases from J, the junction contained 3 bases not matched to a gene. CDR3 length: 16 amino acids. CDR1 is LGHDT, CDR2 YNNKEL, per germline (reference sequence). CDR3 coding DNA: TGTGCCAGCAGCCCCACTAGCGGGAGGGCCACAGATACGCAGTATTTT. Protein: CASSPTSGRATDTQYF.

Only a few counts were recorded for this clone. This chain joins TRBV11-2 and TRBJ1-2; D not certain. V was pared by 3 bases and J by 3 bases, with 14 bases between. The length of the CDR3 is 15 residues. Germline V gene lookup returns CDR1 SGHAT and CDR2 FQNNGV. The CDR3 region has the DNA TGTGCCAGCAGCTTCGGTTGGTCTTCTTACTATGGCTACACCTTC. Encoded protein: CASSFGWSSYYGYTF.

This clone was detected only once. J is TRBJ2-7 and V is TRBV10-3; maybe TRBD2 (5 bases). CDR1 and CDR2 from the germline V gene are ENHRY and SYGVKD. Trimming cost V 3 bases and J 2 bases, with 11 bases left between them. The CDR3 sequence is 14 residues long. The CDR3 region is CAISDPPGAYEQYF. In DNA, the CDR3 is TGTGCCATCAGTGACCCCCCCGGGGCCTACGAGCAGTACTTC.

The CDR3 region has the DNA TGTGCCAGCTCACCAGTCGGGCAGGGGGCCACTGAAGCTTTCTTT. Its protein is CASSPVGQGATEAFF. This chain links TRBV18 with TRBJ1-1; 8 nucleotides line up with TRBD1. V was pared by 2 bases and J by 4 bases, with 6 bases of the junction left unmatched. Germline V gene lookup returns CDR1 KGHSH and CDR2 LQKENI. This CDR3 has 15 residues.

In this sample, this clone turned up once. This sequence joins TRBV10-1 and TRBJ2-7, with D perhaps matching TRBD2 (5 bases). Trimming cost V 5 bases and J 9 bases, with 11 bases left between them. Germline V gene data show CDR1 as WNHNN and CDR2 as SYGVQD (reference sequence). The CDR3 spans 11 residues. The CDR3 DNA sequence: TGCGCCAGCAGTCGGAGGAGAGGGCAGTACTTC. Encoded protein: CASSRRRGQYF.

CDR3 residues: CASTPGGGEGKLFF. DNA for the CDR3: TGTGCCAGCACCCCGGGAGGGGGCGAGGGGAAACTGTTTTTT. The rearrangement uses TRBV7-9 and TRBJ1-4, with 7 bases lining up with TRBD1. CDR1 SEHNR and CDR2 FQNEAQ come from the germline V gene (reference sequence). The V and J ends lost 7 bases and 11 bases, in that order; junction bases with no gene match: 13. This CDR3 contains 14 residues.

The chain's CDR3 is CASTGIGSGYTF. CDR3 DNA: TGTGCCAGCACGGGGATAGGCTCCGGCTACACCTTC. This chain connects TRBV12-3 or TRBV12-4 to TRBJ1-2; D gene unclear. The CDR3 is made up of 12 amino acids. V was pared by 7 bases and J by 8 bases, with 14 bases between.

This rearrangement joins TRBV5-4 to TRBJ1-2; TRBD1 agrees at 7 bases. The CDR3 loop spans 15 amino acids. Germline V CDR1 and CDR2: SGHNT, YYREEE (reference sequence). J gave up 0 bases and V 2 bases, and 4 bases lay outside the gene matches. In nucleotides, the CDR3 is TGTGCCAGCAGCTTACAGGGGACAACTAACTATGGCTACACCTTC. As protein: CASSLQGTTNYGYTF.

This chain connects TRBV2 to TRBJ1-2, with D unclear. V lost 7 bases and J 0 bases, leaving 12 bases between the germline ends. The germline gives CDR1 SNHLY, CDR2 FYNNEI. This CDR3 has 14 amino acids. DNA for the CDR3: TGTGCCAGCAAGATTGAGGATACTAACTATGGCTACACCTTC. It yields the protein CASKIEDTNYGYTF.